This T cell receptor (beta chain) came from a study of blood T cell repertoires in COVID-19. Overall study: From T cells, B-cell-depleted T cells, or PBMCs came the material, which was cDNA or gDNA.

Germline V lookup: CDR1 SGDLS, CDR2 YYNGEE. Trimming took off 4 bases at V and 6 bases at J, with 21 bases between the two ends. CDR3 length: 16 amino acids. Clones were read by immunoSEQ multiplex PCR, and TCRdb kept only the in-frame ones, dropping some. The data show more than 90,000 clones, with 70% to 90% seen just once and 7.9% held by the top ten. The source of this sequence is a man in his 70s who had recovered from COVID-19. The material sequenced was peripheral blood. The V gene is TRBV9, the J gene TRBJ2-3; a possible D gene is TRBD1 (5 bases). The DNA for the CDR3 is TGTGCCAGCAGCATGTCAGGGTCGCACATTGTCGATACGCAGTATTTT. Translated: CASSMSGSHIVDTQYF.